This TCR beta chain was profiled in a study of a mutant IDH1 vaccine in newly diagnosed glioma. For the study at large: Treatment recipients were approximately 62% male and approximately 40% female, and their mean age was roughly 44 years. It was radiotherapy, temozolomide, or both that patients received previously, with most receiving both.

As to time point: baseline, week 1 (first vaccination visit). Treatment: pre-vaccination baseline after standard-of-care therapy. Findings of the study overall: It was about 95% of patients that developed vaccine-induced immune responses. Variations in leading peripheral T cell clonotypes appeared to have no connection with pseudoprogression.

On this clone itself: What it binds is unknown.

Germline-derived CDR1 and CDR2 are SGHVS and FNYEAQ. The CDR3 extends over 16 amino acids. Trimming cost V 5 bases and J 6 bases; bases outside gene matches: 10. Sequencing was performed with immunoSEQ multiplex PCR; in TCRdb, only in-frame clones are kept and a portion is missing. The table lists 23,000 or so clones, 93% of them singletons, with approximately 1.2% in the top ten. Source: PBMCs, taken from a glioma patient treated with radiotherapy, temozolomide or both. This sequence joins TRBV7-6 and TRBJ1-1; 12 positions agree with TRBD1. The sequence derives from a man aged 35 to 55 with glioma. CDR3 in DNA: TGTGCCAGCAGCAAAATTCCGGGACAGGGGGCCTCTGAAGCTTTCTTT. As protein: CASSKIPGQGASEAFF.